This T cell receptor (beta chain) was sequenced during a study of blood T cell repertoires in COVID-19. Germline CDR1 MNHEY, CDR2 SVGAGI. The CDR3 runs to 15 residues. Trimming took 2 bases from V and 4 from J; bases not matched to a gene: 5. Per the study methods: Amplification from reference gene primers served as the basis for estimated nucleated cell counts. The assay was immunoSEQ multiplex PCR, and TCRdb's table has in-frame clones only and misses some. V, J and clone size are those of that table, while D and trimming were read from the DNA. The sample consists of about 80,000 clones, over 70% of them appearing once.

The sample comprised peripheral blood. The genes are TRBV6-5 and TRBJ2-5; 9 bases agree with TRBD1. The TCR originated in a woman in her thirties or forties with active or convalescent COVID-19. CDR3 loop: CASSYRTGVLETQYF. The CDR3 bases are TGTGCCAGCAGTTACAGGACAGGGGTTTTAGAGACCCAGTACTTC.